Presented here are 32 T cell receptor beta chains from one specimen sequenced in a study of blood T cell repertoires in COVID-19 (dated by TCRdb to the early 2020s). The library was generated by the immunoSEQ multiplex PCR assay. TCRdb holds this immuneACCESS table with in-frame rearrangements only. Some clones are missing; in checked studies, unresolved V genes explain under half, and the rest has no known cause. The sample table shows 150,000 to 250,000 clones, and roughly 90% are seen once. The ten largest clones represent more than 2% of the sample. Sequenced input: PBMCs or T cells enriched from blood (not recorded which). The origin of the receptors is a woman younger than 45 who had recovered from COVID-19.

The rearrangement uses TRBV28 and TRBJ2-1; TRBD2 agrees at 9 bases. The CDR3 extends over 14 amino acids. Germline V gene sequence: CDR1 MDHEN, CDR2 SYDVKM. With V trimmed by 5 bases and J by 8 bases, 7 bases remained unmatched. CDR3 region: CASSPAGGGHEQFF. The CDR3 nucleotides read TGTGCCAGCAGTCCGGCGGGGGGGGGCCATGAGCAGTTCTTC.

The chain uses TRBV27 and TRBJ1-2, with 7 bases identical to TRBD1. This CDR3 is 15 amino acids long. Trimming removed 5 bases from V and 1 base from J; junction bases left unmatched: 7. Germline values: CDR1 MNHEY, CDR2 SMNVEV (reference sequence). The CDR3 DNA reads as TGTGCCAGCAGTCCGAACGACAGGGTTAACTATGGCTACACCTTC. This gives the protein CASSPNDRVNYGYTF.

The V gene is TRBV4-1, the J gene TRBJ2-3, with 12 bases lining up with TRBD2. The V segment lost 4 bases and the J segment 2 bases; nucleotides outside the gene matches: 4. Germline V gives CDR1 MGHRA, CDR2 YSYEKL. This CDR3 region has 16 residues. For the CDR3, the DNA is TGCGCCAGCAGCCGGACTAGCGGGGATTCCACAGATACGCAGTATTTT. It yields the protein CASSRTSGDSTDTQYF.

The chain is built from TRBV7-9 and TRBJ2-5; D is uncertain. The germline CDR1 and CDR2 sequences are SEHNR and FQNEAQ (reference sequence). Trimming pared 5 bases from V and 1 base from J, leaving 17 bases between. The CDR3 is 16 amino acids. The DNA for the CDR3 is TGTGCCAGCAGCCCCACGGGTAGGAAACTCCAAGAGACCCAGTACTTC. Translated: CASSPTGRKLQETQYF.

This clone was detected once. Other nucleotide sequences from this sample produce the same CDR3. The chain uses TRBV6-4 and TRBJ2-3; 10 bases map to TRBD2. The CDR3 consists of 16 residues. Germline loops: CDR1 MRHNA, CDR2 SNTAGT. V was clipped by 0 bases and J by 1 base; unmatched bases: 1. CDR3 amino acids: CASSDSSGGGTDTQYF. The CDR3 coding sequence is TGTGCCAGCAGTGACTCGAGCGGGGGGGGCACAGATACGCAGTATTTT.

This clone was seen once. This chain links TRBV7-3 with TRBJ2-3; D gene ambiguous. CDR1 and CDR2 from the germline V gene are SGHTA and FQGTGA. The V end was cut by 1 base, the J end by 9 bases, with 11 bases between. This CDR3 has 13 amino acids. CDR3 loop: CASSLSTRQTQYF. DNA of the CDR3: TGTGCCAGCAGCTTAAGCACTCGTCAAACGCAGTATTTT. The full variable domain, rest sourced from reference TRBV7-3 and TRBJ2-3, is GAGVSQTPSNKVTEKGKYVELRCDPISGHTALYWYRQSLGQGPEFLIYFQGTGAADDSGLPNDRFFAVRPEGSVSTLKIQRTERGDSAVYLCASSLSTRQTQYFGPGTRLTVL.

Here the CDR3 DNA reads TGTGCCAGCAGTTTCAAGGCAGGGCTTCATACCTATGGCTACACCTTC. Protein product: CASSFKAGLHTYGYTF. V gene TRBV27 combines with J gene TRBJ1-2; D is possibly TRBD1 (5 bases). Germline CDR1 and CDR2: MNHEY and SMNVEV (reference sequence). This CDR3 comprises 16 residues. The V end was cut by 3 bases, the J end by 4 bases, with 18 bases between.

The V call is TRBV9, the J call TRBJ2-1, with 11 bases identical to TRBD2. The CDR3 totals 15 residues. V was pared by 6 bases and J by 1 base, with 3 bases of the junction left unmatched. Per the germline V gene, CDR1 is SGDLS and CDR2 is YYNGEE. The CDR3 region is CASTRLAGSYNEQFF. Written as DNA, the CDR3 is TGTGCCAGCACCCGACTAGCGGGATCCTACAATGAGCAGTTCTTC.

This clone occurred once. V gene TRBV7-6 combines with J gene TRBJ2-2, with TRBD2 as a possible D gene (6 bases). Deletions cut 3 bases from V and 6 bases from J, with 17 bases between. The germline V gene has CDR1 SGHVS and CDR2 FNYEAQ. The CDR3 has 16 amino acids. The CDR3 nucleotides are TGTGCCAGCAGCTTGGTTCCGGAGGGCCACGCCGGGGAGCTGTTTTTT. Protein sequence: CASSLVPEGHAGELFF.

The genes are TRBV13 and TRBJ1-1, with a weak D call TRBD1 (6 bases). Germline-derived CDR1 and CDR2 are PRHDT and FYEKMQ (reference sequence). With 7 bases removed from V and 8 bases from J, the gap between germline ends came to 29 bases. The CDR3 is 17 residues long. CDR3 amino acids: CASNELTSGGRPGEAFF. CDR3 DNA: TGTGCCAGCAACGAATTAACCTCGGGGGGCCGACCTGGGGAAGCTTTCTTT.

The chain recombines TRBV4-3 with TRBJ2-2; D might be TRBD2 (5 bases). Germline-derived CDR1 and CDR2 are LGHNA and YSLEER. The CDR3 is made up of 14 amino acids. The germline V and J ends were trimmed by 4 bases and 5 bases, with 11 bases remaining between them. CDR3 protein: CASSPRRTTGELFF. CDR3 coding DNA: TGCGCCAGCAGCCCCCGACGGACTACCGGGGAGCTGTTTTTT.

This clone is a singleton in its sample. CDR3 loop: CASSLDVEAGELFF. Written as DNA, the CDR3 is TGTGCCAGCAGCTTAGATGTGGAGGCCGGGGAGCTGTTTTTT. The chain is built from TRBV11-2 and TRBJ2-2; the D gene is possibly TRBD2 (5 bases). Germline V CDR1 and CDR2: SGHAT, FQNNGV. The V and J ends lost 0 bases and 6 bases respectively, with 8 bases between them. The CDR3 has 14 amino acids.

The rearrangement uses TRBV5-6 and TRBJ1-1; 9 bases map to TRBD1. The CDR3 totals 15 residues. Germline V lookup: CDR1 SGHDT, CDR2 YYEEEE. V shed 0 bases, J shed 2 bases, and the junction held 2 bases outside the gene matches. The CDR3 DNA reads as TGTGCCAGCAGCTTGGTACAGGGGGCAAACACTGAAGCTTTCTTT. Amino acid sequence: CASSLVQGANTEAFF.

V usage is TRBV4-3 and J usage is TRBJ2-7, with a possible D match to TRBD1 (6 bases). CDR1 is LGHNA and CDR2 is YSLEER in the germline V gene. V lost 1 base, J lost 2 bases, and 12 bases lay in between. The CDR3 contains 15 residues. Written as DNA, the CDR3 is TGCGCCAGCAGCCAAGTGGGGGACACCGCCTACGAGCAGTACTTC. Encoded protein: CASSQVGDTAYEQYF.

This rearrangement joins TRBV5-4 to TRBJ2-3; TRBD1 is a possible D gene (6 bases). V gave up 1 base and J gave up 7 bases, with 19 bases separating them. CDR3 size: 16 residues. Germline-derived CDR1 and CDR2 are SGHNT and YYREEE (reference sequence). The CDR3 bases are TGTGCCAGCAGCTTGATTGGCGACAGGCCAGGAAATACGCAGTATTTT. Translating it yields CASSLIGDRPGNTQYF.

The chain employs TRBV3-1 (or the pseudogene TRBV3-2) and TRBJ1-5; no clear D gene. This CDR3 region has 16 residues. The V and J ends lost 3 bases and 1 base respectively, with 13 bases between them. CDR1 is LGHDT, CDR2 YNNKEL, per germline (reference sequence). In DNA, the CDR3 is TGTGCCAGCAGCCACAGATTATTGGCCAGCAATCAGCCCCAGCATTTT. Encoded protein: CASSHRLLASNQPQHF.

In this sample, this clone turned up a few times. The chain is built from TRBV6-1 and TRBJ1-6; D call uncertain. With 0 bases removed from V and 7 bases from J, the gap between germline ends came to 4 bases. Germline V lookup: CDR1 MNHNS, CDR2 SASEGT. This CDR3 region has 13 residues. Here the CDR3 DNA reads TGTGCCAGCAGTGAAGCCGAGAATTCACCCCTCCACTTT. Encoded protein: CASSEAENSPLHF.

CDR3 sequence (DNA): TGTGCCAGCAGCCCAAGAAGGACGGGGAACTATGGCTACACCTTC. The encoded protein is CASSPRRTGNYGYTF. The chain couples TRBV5-6 to TRBJ1-2; no firm D call. V was shortened by 4 bases and J by 2 bases, with 15 bases between the two germline ends. The CDR3 consists of 15 residues. CDR1 SGHDT and CDR2 YYEEEE come from the germline V gene.

This chain links TRBV7-9 with TRBJ1-5, with 7 nucleotides matching TRBD1. The length of the CDR3 is 15 residues. V was clipped by 3 bases and J by 4 bases; unmatched bases: 6. Germline V gene lookup returns CDR1 SEHNR and CDR2 FQNEAQ (reference sequence). CDR3 residues: CASSLGTGENQPQHF. The CDR3 DNA reads as TGTGCCAGCAGCTTGGGCACAGGGGAGAATCAGCCCCAGCATTTT. Full variable domain (remainder filled in from reference TRBV7-9 and TRBJ1-5): DTGVSQNPRHKITKRGQNVTFRCDPISEHNRLYWYRQTLGQGPEFLTYFQNEAQLEKSRLLSDRFSAERPKGSFSTLEIQRTEQGDSAMYLCASSLGTGENQPQHFGDGTRLSIL.

This chain uses TRBV6-1 with TRBJ2-3; TRBD1 matches at 8 bases. Germline lookup yields CDR1 MNHNS and CDR2 SASEGT. Trimming cost V 6 bases and J 2 bases; bases outside gene matches: 7. The CDR3 loop spans 15 amino acids. The CDR3 DNA is TGTGCCAGCAGGTCACAGGGGGGACACACAGATACGCAGTATTTT. Its protein product is CASRSQGGHTDTQYF.

The chain links TRBV7-9 to TRBJ1-6, with D possibly TRBD1 on 6 matching bases. Per germline, CDR1 SEHNR and CDR2 FQNEAQ (reference sequence). This CDR3 contains 15 residues. V lost 5 bases and J 6 bases, leaving 14 bases between the germline ends. DNA for the CDR3: TGTGCCAGCAGCCCCGGACAGTCGGCTAATTCACCCCTCCACTTT. Protein sequence: CASSPGQSANSPLHF. Full variable domain (missing parts from reference TRBV7-9 and TRBJ1-6): DTGVSQNPRHKITKRGQNVTFRCDPISEHNRLYWYRQTLGQGPEFLTYFQNEAQLEKSRLLSDRFSAERPKGSFSTLEIQRTEQGDSAMYLCASSPGQSANSPLHFGNGTRLTVT.

In nucleotides, the CDR3 is TGTGCCACCAGCAGAGATTTGAGCGCCTACGAGCAGTACTTC. This codes for CATSRDLSAYEQYF. This sequence joins TRBV15 and TRBJ2-7; D gene unclear. Germline-derived CDR1 and CDR2 are LNHNV and YYDKDF (reference sequence). V lost 0 bases and J lost 2, with 8 bases in between. The CDR3 has 14 amino acids.

The chain couples TRBV3-1 (or the pseudogene TRBV3-2) to TRBJ1-6; D remains ambiguous. The CDR3 spans 14 residues. Germline loops: CDR1 LGHDT, CDR2 YNNKEL (reference sequence). The V end was cut by 4 bases, the J end by 10 bases, with 14 bases between. The CDR3 region is CASSPGLETSPLHF. Here the CDR3 DNA reads TGTGCCAGCAGCCCCGGACTTGAGACGTCACCCCTCCACTTT.

This CDR3 reads CASSLGPREMGGYTF. For the CDR3, the DNA is TGCGCCAGCAGCTTGGGGCCCAGGGAAATGGGGGGCTACACCTTC. The chain couples TRBV5-1 to TRBJ1-2; maybe TRBD1 (5 bases). Per the germline V gene, CDR1 is SGHRS and CDR2 is YFSETQ. The V gene lost 0 bases and the J gene lost 8 bases, with 17 bases spanning the gap. This CDR3 is built from 15 residues.

This clone has a handful of counts. V gene TRBV14 combines with J gene TRBJ1-2; a possible D gene is TRBD1 (5 bases). Germline-derived CDR1 and CDR2 are SGHDN and FVKESK. The V gene lost 5 bases and the J gene lost 4 bases, with 8 bases spanning the gap. The CDR3 length is 12 residues. In nucleotides, the CDR3 is TGTGCCAGCAGCTACGACAGCTATGGCTACACCTTC. It specifies CASSYDSYGYTF.

This chain links TRBV18 with TRBJ1-4; tentative D call: TRBD1 (6 bases). The V end lost 1 base, the J end lost 5 bases, and 8 bases lay between the germline ends. Germline V lookup: CDR1 KGHSH, CDR2 LQKENI. The CDR3 length is 14 residues. The CDR3 loop reads CASSPLQGNEKLFF. The CDR3 nucleotides are TGTGCCAGCTCACCACTTCAGGGGAATGAAAAACTGTTTTTT.

This sequence joins TRBV19 and TRBJ1-6; the D gene is possibly TRBD1 (5 bases). The germline V gene encodes CDR1 LNHDA and CDR2 SQIVND (reference sequence). The CDR3 extends over 13 amino acids. Deletions cut 4 bases from V and 6 bases from J, with 7 bases between. The CDR3 sequence: CASSRGGNSPLHF. CDR3 DNA sequence: TGTGCCAGTAGTAGGGGGGGTAATTCACCCCTCCACTTT.

This clone showed up just once. The gene calls are TRBV18 and TRBJ1-5, with 7 bases that match TRBD1. Looked up from germline, CDR1 is KGHSH and CDR2 is LQKENI. CDR3 size: 14 residues. V lost 0 bases to trimming and J lost 4 bases; unmatched junction nucleotides: 0. The CDR3 nucleotides are TGTGCCAGCTCACCACCGGGACAGAATCAGCCCCAGCATTTT. Translating it yields CASSPPGQNQPQHF.

The V call is TRBV5-1, the J call TRBJ1-2; 7 bases line up with TRBD1. CDR1 is SGHRS, CDR2 YFSETQ, per germline. V trimming: 0 bases; J trimming: 5 bases; junction bases outside the gene matches: 7. CDR3 length: 15 amino acids. The CDR3 sequence is CASSLGRGTVYGYTF. The DNA for the CDR3 is TGCGCCAGCAGCTTGGGCAGGGGGACGGTTTATGGCTACACCTTC.

The rearrangement joins TRBV27 to TRBJ2-5, with TRBD2 matching 8 bases. This CDR3 has 15 residues. V was clipped by 5 bases and J by 5 bases; unmatched bases: 10. From germline, CDR1 is MNHEY and CDR2 SMNVEV (reference sequence). This CDR3 reads CASSPQAGGFETQYF. The CDR3 DNA reads as TGTGCCAGCAGTCCTCAGGCGGGGGGCTTTGAGACCCAGTACTTC.

The chain is built from TRBV7-2 and TRBJ2-7; the match to TRBD2 covers 8 bases. Germline CDR1 SGHTA, CDR2 FQGNSA. V lost 2 bases to trimming and J lost 0 bases; unmatched junction nucleotides: 3. This CDR3 has 15 amino acids. As DNA, the CDR3 is TGTGCCAGCAGCTTAAACAGCGGGAGCTCCTACGAGCAGTACTTC. This encodes CASSLNSGSSYEQYF. The entire variable domain, with the rest obtained from reference TRBV7-2 and TRBJ2-7, is as follows: GAGVSQSPSNKVTEKGKDVELRCDPISGHTALYWYRQSLGQGLEFLIYFQGNSAPDKSGLPSDRFSAERTGGSVSTLTIQRTQQEDSAVYLCASSLNSGSSYEQYFGPGTRLTVT.

The V gene is TRBV19, the J gene TRBJ1-1, with no clear D. The CDR3 loop spans 14 amino acids. Trimming stripped 4 bases from V and 1 base from J, with 10 bases between. Looked up from germline, CDR1 is LNHDA and CDR2 is SQIVND (reference sequence). This chain's CDR3 is CASSTYSPNTEAFF. The CDR3 DNA reads TGTGCCAGTAGTACTTACAGCCCGAACACTGAAGCTTTCTTT.